This T cell receptor (beta chain) was sequenced in a study of T cell responses to AZD1222 COVID-19 vaccine. Study results and caveats: Nearly half of spike-specific TCRs reportedly target unmutated variant regions.

Libraries were prepared by immunoSEQ multiplex PCR; TCRdb keeps only in-frame clonotypes and omits some of them. The top ten clones hold around 6.6% of a sample with roughly 120,000 clones, roughly 93% of them seen once. Points on this clone: Antigen specificity is unknown.

The V gene's germline CDR1 is LNHDA and CDR2 SQIVND (reference sequence). The V gene lost 8 bases and the J gene lost 2 bases, with 4 bases spanning the gap. The CDR3 has 11 residues. The chain links TRBV19 to TRBJ1-3; no reliable D call. Here the sequenced sample was peripheral blood, taken on day 0 of AZD1222 vaccination. The sequence derives from an adult in good health. CDR3 sequence: CASPAGNTIYF. CDR3 bases: TGTGCCAGTCCGGCTGGAAACACCATATATTTT. The full variable domain, with the rest looked up from reference TRBV19 and TRBJ1-3, is DGGITQSPKYLFRKEGQNVTLSCEQNLNHDAMYWYRQDPGQGLRLIYYSQIVNDFQKGDIAEGYSVSREKKESFPLTVTSAQKNPTAFYLCASPAGNTIYFGEGSWLTVV.